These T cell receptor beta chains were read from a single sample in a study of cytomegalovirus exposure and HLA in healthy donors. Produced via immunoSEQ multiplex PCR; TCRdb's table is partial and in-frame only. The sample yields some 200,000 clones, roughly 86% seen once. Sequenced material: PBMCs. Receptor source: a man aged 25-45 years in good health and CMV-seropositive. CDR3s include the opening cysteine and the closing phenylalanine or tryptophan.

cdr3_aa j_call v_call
CASSSGVGRPWTEAFF TRBJ1-1 TRBV27
CASSLAPRNGSYEQYF TRBJ2-7 TRBV7-6
CAKNDRWFGYTF TRBJ1-2 TRBV2
CAISEKGGGSNQPQHF TRBJ1-5 TRBV10-3
CASSGRGSGGSYEQYF TRBJ2-7 TRBV6-1
CASSLGGNTQYF TRBJ2-3 TRBV11-1
CASNKLAGGSSSYNEQFF TRBJ2-1 TRBV5-4
CASSLVQYNEQFF TRBJ2-1 TRBV13
CASSSVPGGNEKLFF TRBJ1-4 TRBV6-5
CASSPTTDTQYF TRBJ2-3 TRBV7-8
CASSQGRDTEAFF TRBJ1-1 TRBV4-1
CASSLDRGHQYF TRBJ2-7 TRBV6-5